This T cell receptor (beta chain) was sequenced in a study of blood T cell repertoires in COVID-19. Cohort allocation depended upon clinical history that participants reported. Clones were sequenced by immunoSEQ multiplex PCR, and TCRdb holds only the in-frame ones, with some missing. Seen here are about 320,000 clones, 85% to 95% observed once, and the top ten hold about 4.2%. Per germline, CDR1 SGHDN and CDR2 FVKESK. V gave up 3 bases and J gave up 2 bases; unmatched junction bases: 5. The length of the CDR3 is 15 residues. Sequenced sample: PBMCs or T cells enriched from blood (not recorded which). The clonotype originates from a woman aged 30 to 39 who had been exposed to COVID-19. The V call is TRBV14, the J call TRBJ2-5, with 8 bases identical to TRBD1. The CDR3 loop reads CASSHLGQGQETQYF. Written as DNA, the CDR3 is TGTGCCAGCAGCCACCTCGGACAGGGACAAGAGACCCAGTACTTC.